Here is one T cell receptor beta chain with its context. One end of the junction fails to match germline, which may point to a read error. TCR beta libraries were built with iRepertoire HTBI primers and Arm-PCR of CDR3 regions. TCRdb ran MiXCR on the multiplex PCR reads and lists one entry per CDR3 protein. Found here are under 450,000 distinct CDR3 sequences, 16% of them singletons; the top ten hold 20%. Germline lookup yields CDR1 SGHRS and CDR2 YFSETQ. The CDR3 has 17 amino acids. The sample is drawn from a study of regulatory T cells in long-lasting Graves disease. The time point: newly diagnosed GD, antithyroid drugs for less than 3 months. Generation of the TCR library employed RNA extracted from PBMCs. These records were also assigned to another study, of T cells in Graves' hyperthyroidism and ophthalmopathy. According to that study: Graves' hyperthyroidism was deemed stable absent ophthalmopathy progression within 18 months. Patients aged 18 to 65 had newly diagnosed hyperthyroidism that had lasted under 2 months.

This sequence was found in a woman between 18 and 30 years old with Graves disease. The V call is TRBV5-1, the J call TRBJ2-5; tentatively, D is TRBD1 (7 bases). The sequencing used peripheral blood mononuclear cells (PBMCs), collected at new diagnosis, from a patient treated with antithyroid drugs. Here the CDR3 DNA reads TGCGCCAGCAGCTTCCCGACAGGGACTGTTACGGTAGAGACCCAGTGCTTC. Translation: CASSFPTGTVTVETQCF.